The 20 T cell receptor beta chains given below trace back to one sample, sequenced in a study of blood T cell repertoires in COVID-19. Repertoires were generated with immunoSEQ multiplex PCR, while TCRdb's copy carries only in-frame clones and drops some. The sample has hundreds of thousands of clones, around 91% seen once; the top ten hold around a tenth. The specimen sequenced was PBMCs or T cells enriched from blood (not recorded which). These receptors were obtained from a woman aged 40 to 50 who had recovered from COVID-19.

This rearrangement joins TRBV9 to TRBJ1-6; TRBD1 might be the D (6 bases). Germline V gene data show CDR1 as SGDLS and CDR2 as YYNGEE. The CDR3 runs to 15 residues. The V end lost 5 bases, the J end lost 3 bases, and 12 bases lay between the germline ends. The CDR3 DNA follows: TGTGCCAGCAGTTCAGGGGACGTCTATAATTCACCCCTCCACTTT. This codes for CASSSGDVYNSPLHF.

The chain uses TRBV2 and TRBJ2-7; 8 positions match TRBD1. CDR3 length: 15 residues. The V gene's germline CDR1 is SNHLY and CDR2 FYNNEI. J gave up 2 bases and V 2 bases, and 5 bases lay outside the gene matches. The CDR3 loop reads CASSEIGTGAYEQYF. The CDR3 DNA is TGTGCCAGCAGTGAAATCGGGACAGGCGCCTACGAGCAGTACTTC.

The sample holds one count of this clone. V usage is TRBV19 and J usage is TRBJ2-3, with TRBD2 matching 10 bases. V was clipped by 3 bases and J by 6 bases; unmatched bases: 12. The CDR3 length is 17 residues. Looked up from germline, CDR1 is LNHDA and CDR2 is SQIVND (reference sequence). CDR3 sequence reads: CASSIYGLAGDIDTQYF. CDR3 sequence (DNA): TGTGCCAGTAGTATCTATGGTCTAGCGGGAGACATTGATACGCAGTATTTT.

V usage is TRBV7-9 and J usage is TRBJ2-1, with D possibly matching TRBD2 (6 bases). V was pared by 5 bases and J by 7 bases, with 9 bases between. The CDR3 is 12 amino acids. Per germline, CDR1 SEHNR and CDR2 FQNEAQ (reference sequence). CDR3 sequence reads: CASSRDFNEQFF. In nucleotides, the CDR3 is TGTGCCAGCAGCAGGGACTTTAATGAGCAGTTCTTC. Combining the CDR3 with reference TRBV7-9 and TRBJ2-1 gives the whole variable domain DTGVSQNPRHKITKRGQNVTFRCDPISEHNRLYWYRQTLGQGPEFLTYFQNEAQLEKSRLLSDRFSAERPKGSFSTLEIQRTEQGDSAMYLCASSRDFNEQFFGPGTRLTVL.

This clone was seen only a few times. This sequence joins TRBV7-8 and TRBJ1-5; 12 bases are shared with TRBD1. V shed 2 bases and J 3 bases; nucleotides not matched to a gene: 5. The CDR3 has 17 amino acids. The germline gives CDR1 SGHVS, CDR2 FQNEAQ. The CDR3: CASSLSGTGGYNQPQHF. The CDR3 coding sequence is TGTGCCAGCAGCTTATCTGGGACAGGGGGCTACAATCAGCCCCAGCATTTT.

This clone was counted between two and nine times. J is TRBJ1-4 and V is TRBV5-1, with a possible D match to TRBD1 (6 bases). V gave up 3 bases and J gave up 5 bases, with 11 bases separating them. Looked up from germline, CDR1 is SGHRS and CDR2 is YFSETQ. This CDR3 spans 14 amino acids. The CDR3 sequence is CASSSGTQNEKLFF. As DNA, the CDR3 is TGCGCCAGCAGCTCCGGGACACAGAATGAAAAACTGTTTTTT. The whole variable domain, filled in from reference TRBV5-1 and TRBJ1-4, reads KAGVTQTPRYLIKTRGQQVTLSCSPISGHRSVSWYQQTPGQGLQFLFEYFSETQRNKGNFPGRFSGRQFSNSRSEMNVSTLELGDSALYLCASSSGTQNEKLFFGSGTQLSVL.

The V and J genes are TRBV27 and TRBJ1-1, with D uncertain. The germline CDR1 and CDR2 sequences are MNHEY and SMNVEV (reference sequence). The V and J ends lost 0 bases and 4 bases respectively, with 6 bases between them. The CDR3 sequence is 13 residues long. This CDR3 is CASSLSVSTEAFF. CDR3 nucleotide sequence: TGTGCCAGCAGTTTATCAGTTAGCACTGAAGCTTTCTTT.

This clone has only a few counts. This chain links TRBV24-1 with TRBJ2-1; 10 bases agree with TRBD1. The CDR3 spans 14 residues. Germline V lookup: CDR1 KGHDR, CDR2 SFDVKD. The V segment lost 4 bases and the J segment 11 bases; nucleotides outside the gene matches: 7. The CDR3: CATSDRDRGWQQFF. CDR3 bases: TGTGCCACCAGTGACCGGGACAGGGGATGGCAGCAGTTCTTC.

The DNA of the CDR3 is TGCGCCAGCAGCCAATTATCCTCCGGGACAGGGGAGGCTTTCTTT. Translation: CASSQLSSGTGEAFF. The chain combines TRBV4-1 with TRBJ1-1; TRBD1 matches 10 bases. Germline V CDR1 and CDR2: MGHRA, YSYEKL. The CDR3 length is 15 residues. The V segment lost 2 bases and the J segment 11 bases; nucleotides outside the gene matches: 11.

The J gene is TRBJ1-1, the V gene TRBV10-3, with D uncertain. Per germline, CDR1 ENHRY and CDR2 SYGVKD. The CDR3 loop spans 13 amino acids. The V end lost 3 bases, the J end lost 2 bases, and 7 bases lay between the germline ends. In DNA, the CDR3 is TGTGCCATCAGTGAAACAGTAAACACTGAAGCTTTCTTT. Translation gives CAISETVNTEAFF.

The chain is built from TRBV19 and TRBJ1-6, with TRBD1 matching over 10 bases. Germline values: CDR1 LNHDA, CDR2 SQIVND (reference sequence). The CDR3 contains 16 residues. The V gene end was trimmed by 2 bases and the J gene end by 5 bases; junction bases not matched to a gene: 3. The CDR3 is CASSIKGQGNNSPLHF. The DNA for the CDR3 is TGTGCCAGTAGTATAAAGGGACAGGGGAATAATTCACCCCTCCACTTT.

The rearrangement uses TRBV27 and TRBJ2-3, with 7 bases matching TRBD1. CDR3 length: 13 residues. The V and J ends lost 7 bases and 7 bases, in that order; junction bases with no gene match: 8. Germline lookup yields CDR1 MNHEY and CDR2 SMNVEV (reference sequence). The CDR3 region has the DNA TGTGCCAGCAACCCTACAGGGGCGCATACGCAGTATTTT. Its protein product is CASNPTGAHTQYF.

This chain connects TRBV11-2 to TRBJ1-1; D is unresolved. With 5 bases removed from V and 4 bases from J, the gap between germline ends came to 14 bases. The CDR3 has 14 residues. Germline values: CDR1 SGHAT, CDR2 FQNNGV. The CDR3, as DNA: TGTGCCAGCAGCCCTGACGGCCCGGGCACTGAAGCTTTCTTT. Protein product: CASSPDGPGTEAFF.

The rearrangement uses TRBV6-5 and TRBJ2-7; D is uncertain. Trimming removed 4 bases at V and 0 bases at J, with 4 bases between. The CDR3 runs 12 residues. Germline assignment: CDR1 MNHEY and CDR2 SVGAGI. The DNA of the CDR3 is TGTGCCAGCAGTTCAGACTCCTACGAGCAGTACTTC. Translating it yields CASSSDSYEQYF.

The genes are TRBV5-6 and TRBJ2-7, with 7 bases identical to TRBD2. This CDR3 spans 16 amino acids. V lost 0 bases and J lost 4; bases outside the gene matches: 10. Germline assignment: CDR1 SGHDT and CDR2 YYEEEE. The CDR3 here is CASSLGRLAVMYEQYF. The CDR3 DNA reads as TGTGCCAGCAGCTTGGGAAGGCTAGCGGTTATGTACGAGCAGTACTTC.

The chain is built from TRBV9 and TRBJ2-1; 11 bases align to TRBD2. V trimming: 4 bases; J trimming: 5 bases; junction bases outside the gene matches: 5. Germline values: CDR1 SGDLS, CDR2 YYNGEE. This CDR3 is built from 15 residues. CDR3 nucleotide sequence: TGTGCCAGCAGCCTTAGCGGGGGGGGAAACAATGAGCAGTTCTTC. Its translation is CASSLSGGGNNEQFF.

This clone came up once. The CDR3: CASSQDSRGGLDEQYF. The CDR3 DNA reads TGTGCCAGCAGCCAAGATTCGCGGGGGGGCCTCGACGAGCAGTACTTC. This chain uses TRBV3-1 (or the pseudogene TRBV3-2) with TRBJ2-7, with 9 bases fitting TRBD2. The germline gives CDR1 LGHDT, CDR2 YNNKEL (reference sequence). The CDR3 totals 16 residues. V was pared by 0 bases and J by 5 bases, with 8 bases of the junction left unmatched.

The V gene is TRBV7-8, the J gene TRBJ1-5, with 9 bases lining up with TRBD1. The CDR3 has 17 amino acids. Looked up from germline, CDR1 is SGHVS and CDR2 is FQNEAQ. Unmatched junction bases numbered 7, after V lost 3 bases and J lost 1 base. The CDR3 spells CASSFGGTGLSNQPQHF. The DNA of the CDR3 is TGTGCCAGCAGCTTCGGCGGGACAGGGTTAAGCAATCAGCCCCAGCATTTT.

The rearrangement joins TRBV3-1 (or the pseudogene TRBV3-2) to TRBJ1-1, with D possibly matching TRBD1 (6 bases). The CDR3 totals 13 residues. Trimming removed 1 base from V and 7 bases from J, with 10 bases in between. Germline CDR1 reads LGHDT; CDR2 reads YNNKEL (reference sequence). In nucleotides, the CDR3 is TGTGCCAGCAGCCAAGTCTTAGGGGGTGAAGCTTTCTTT. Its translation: CASSQVLGGEAFF.

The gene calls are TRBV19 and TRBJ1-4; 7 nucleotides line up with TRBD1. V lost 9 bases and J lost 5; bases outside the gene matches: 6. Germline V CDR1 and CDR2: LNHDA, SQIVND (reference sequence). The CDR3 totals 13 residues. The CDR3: CASLGQLNEKLFF. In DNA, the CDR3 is TGTGCCAGCCTGGGACAGCTGAATGAAAAACTGTTTTTT. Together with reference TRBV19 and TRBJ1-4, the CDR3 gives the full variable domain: DGGITQSPKYLFRKEGQNVTLSCEQNLNHDAMYWYRQDPGQGLRLIYYSQIVNDFQKGDIAEGYSVSREKKESFPLTVTSAQKNPTAFYLCASLGQLNEKLFFGSGTQLSVL.